The T cell receptor beta chain under discussion was sequenced for a study of CD8 T cells in ankylosing spondylitis. For this clonotype: Its antigen is unidentified.

The CDR3 is made up of 17 amino acids. The ends lost 5 bases at V and 0 bases at J; junction bases unmatched: 9. General study results and limits: Disease-associated clones were reportedly significantly overrepresented in matched ankylosing spondylitis synovial fluid. Blood of patients with ankylosing spondylitis appeared to be characterized by a TCR beta motif of eight highly homologous variants. Prior work had noted some motif variants in reactive arthritis blood and synovial fluid.

Making the TCR beta libraries involved quantitative 5'-RACE with molecular barcodes. TCRdb re-derived calls from the 5' RACE reads in MiXCR, one entry per CDR3 protein. The table has some 120,000 distinct CDR3 sequences, roughly 15% seen once. The TCR originated in a female donor with ankylosing spondylitis or in good health (not recorded which). J is TRBJ2-3 and V is TRBV12-3 or TRBV12-4, with 9 nucleotides matching TRBD2. Sequencing was carried out using blood, either unsorted or a sorted T cell fraction (not recorded which). The CDR3 nucleotides read TGTGCCAGCAGTCTTCTTAGACTAGCGGAGAGCACAGATACGCAGTATTTT. Protein: CASSLLRLAESTDTQYF.